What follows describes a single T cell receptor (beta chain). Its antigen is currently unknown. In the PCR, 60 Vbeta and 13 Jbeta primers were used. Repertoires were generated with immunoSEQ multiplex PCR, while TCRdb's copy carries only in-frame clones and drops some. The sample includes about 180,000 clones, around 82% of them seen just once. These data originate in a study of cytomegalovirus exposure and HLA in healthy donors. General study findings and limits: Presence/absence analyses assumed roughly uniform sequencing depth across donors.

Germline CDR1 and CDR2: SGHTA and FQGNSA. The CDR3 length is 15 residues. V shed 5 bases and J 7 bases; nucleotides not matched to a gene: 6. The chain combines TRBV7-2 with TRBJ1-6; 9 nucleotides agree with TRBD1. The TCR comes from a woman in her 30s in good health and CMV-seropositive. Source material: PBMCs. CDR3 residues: CASSGRQGENSPLHF. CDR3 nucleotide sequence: TGTGCCAGCAGCGGACGACAGGGGGAAAATTCACCCCTCCACTTT.